The rows below give T cell receptor beta chains drawn from one sample of a study of T cells after yellow fever vaccination. MiXCR, run by TCRdb on the 5' RACE reads, gives a single entry per CDR3 protein. The sample carries under 40,000 distinct CDR3 sequences, about 6.6% recorded once. Here the sequenced sample was PBMCs, either bulk or a sorted T-cell subset (CD4+, CD8+, memory, or dextramer-sorted; not recorded which), taken on the day of the first yellow fever vaccination. These TCRs come from a man between 18 and 35 years old who received the YFV17D yellow fever vaccine. Both conserved end residues are part of each CDR3. The D gene is left open where the match is weak. The size field is filled for only some rows; it gives once, few, many or a size class.

J,V,size,D,DNA,CDR3
TRBJ2-3,TRBV11-2,NA,TRBD2,TGTGCCAGCAGCTTACGGGAGGGGGGCACAGATACGCAGTATTTT,CASSLREGGTDTQYF
TRBJ1-2,TRBV5-1,medium-sized,TRBD1,TGCGCCAGCAGCTTGGGCTGGACAGGGGTTAACTATGGCTACACCTTC,CASSLGWTGVNYGYTF
TRBJ2-7,TRBV20-1,many,TRBD1,TGCAGTGCTAGAGATTCAGGGGGCTACGAGCAGTACTTC,CSARDSGGYEQYF
TRBJ2-2,TRBV5-1,many,NA,TGCGCCAGCAGCTTGGATCAGGGTACCACCGGGGAGCTGTTTTTT,CASSLDQGTTGELFF
TRBJ1-3,TRBV18,many,NA,TGTGCCAGCTCACCTGAACAGGGCTCTGGAAACACCATATATTTT,CASSPEQGSGNTIYF
TRBJ1-4,TRBV7-9,many,NA,TGTGCCAGCAGCTTAGGCCCCAAGCTGTTTTTT,CASSLGPKLFF
TRBJ2-7,TRBV5-1,few,TRBD1,TGCGCCAGCAGCGGACTGACAGGGGGCTACGAGCAGTACTTC,CASSGLTGGYEQYF
TRBJ1-2,TRBV5-1,many,NA,TGCGCCAGCAGCTACGGAGGGAACTATGGCTACACCTTC,CASSYGGNYGYTF
TRBJ1-6,TRBV7-9,few,NA,TGTGCCAGCAGCTTAGAGGATACCAATTCACCCCTCCACTTT,CASSLEDTNSPLHF
TRBJ2-7,TRBV7-2,few,NA,TGTGCCAGCAGCTTAGCGGGGCCCTCGCGGCAGTACTTC,CASSLAGPSRQYF
TRBJ1-1,TRBV20-1,few,NA,TGCAGTGCTAGGGCTAATTTTCGCCCTGAAGCTTTCTTT,CSARANFRPEAFF
TRBJ1-1,TRBV4-1,many,NA,TGCGCCAGCAGCCAAGATAGGAGCCCGCAGGTTGGCACTGAAGCTTTCTTT,CASSQDRSPQVGTEAFF
TRBJ2-3,TRBV20-1,many,TRBD2,TGCAGTGCTGGCCCCCAAGCGGGGAGCACAGATACGCAGTATTTT,CSAGPQAGSTDTQYF
TRBJ1-5,TRBV11-3,many,TRBD1,TGTGCCAGCAGTCTCGGGACAGCCATTAATCAGCCCCAGCATTTT,CASSLGTAINQPQHF
TRBJ2-5,TRBV18,many,NA,TGTGCCAGCTCACCACCCCCCGGGCTAGAGACCCAGTACTTC,CASSPPPGLETQYF
TRBJ2-3,TRBV25-1,few,TRBD2,TGTGCCAGCAGTGCGGCGGGGGGCCGCACAGATACGCAGTATTTT,CASSAAGGRTDTQYF
TRBJ2-7,TRBV7-2,many,NA,TGTGCCAGCAGCTTAGCTGGACGGGGGATCTCCTACGAGCAGTACTTC,CASSLAGRGISYEQYF
TRBJ2-5,TRBV5-1,many,NA,TGCGCCAGTCGGGGTGAGGGGCAAGAGACCCAGTACTTC,CASRGEGQETQYF
TRBJ1-5,TRBV4-1,many,NA,TGCGCCAGCAGCCTTGGGGGTTGGGGTCAGCCCCAGCATTTT,CASSLGGWGQPQHF
TRBJ2-1,TRBV2,NA,NA,TGTGCCAGCAGTGTTTCCGGTTACAATGAGCAGTTCTTC,CASSVSGYNEQFF
TRBJ2-5,TRBV25-1,many,TRBD1,TGTGCCAGCAGTGGACTGACAGGGTTGGAGACCCAGTACTTC,CASSGLTGLETQYF
TRBJ1-3,TRBV12-3/TRBV12-4,many,NA,TGTGCCAGCAGTTCAGACGGCTCTGGAAACACCATATATTTT,CASSSDGSGNTIYF
TRBJ2-2,TRBV6-1,many,TRBD1,TGTGCCAGCAGCCCCGACAGGGCCACCGGGGAGCTGTTTTTT,CASSPDRATGELFF
TRBJ1-4,TRBV27,many,NA,TGTGCCAGCAAAATGGAGGCAGACCATTATGGTGAAAAACTGTTTTTT,CASKMEADHYGEKLFF
TRBJ2-5,TRBV12-3/TRBV12-4,many,NA,TGTGCCAGCAGTTCCCCTATGGAGACCCAGTACTTC,CASSSPMETQYF
TRBJ1-3,TRBV20-1,few,NA,TGCAGTGCTAGAGGCCCCCCCAGGGAGAAAGGAAACACCATATATTTT,CSARGPPREKGNTIYF
TRBJ2-5,TRBV5-1,many,TRBD1,TGCGCCAGCAGCTTGAGGGACAGGGGGCGGCAGACCCAGTACTTC,CASSLRDRGRQTQYF
TRBJ1-1,TRBV19,few,NA,TGTGCCAGTACCCCCACGGCCGGAGACGCGTCGGAAGCTTTCTTT,CASTPTAGDASEAFF
TRBJ1-6,TRBV12-3/TRBV12-4,many,NA,TGTGCCAGCAGTTTAAGGGTTTCCTATAATTCACCCCTCCACTTT,CASSLRVSYNSPLHF
TRBJ2-5,TRBV7-6,NA,NA,TGTGACAGCAGCACCAACCGGGAGACCCAGTACTTC,CDSSTNRETQYF
TRBJ2-2,TRBV5-6,many,NA,TGTGCCAGCAGCTTGGTGTCGTTGTGGCAGGGTGGGATTGGAGTCACCGGGGAGCTGTTTTTT,CASSLVSLWQGGIGVTGELFF
TRBJ2-5,TRBV7-2,few,TRBD1,TGTGCCAGCAGCCAACGACAGGGGTCTTTACAAGAGACCCAGTACTTC,CASSQRQGSLQETQYF
TRBJ2-2,TRBV4-3,many,TRBD1,TGCGCCAGCAGCCAAGAAAGACAGGGGGCTGCGAACACCGGGGAGCTGTTTTTT,CASSQERQGAANTGELFF
TRBJ1-1,TRBV6-9,few,TRBD1,TGTGCCAGCAGTTATTCAGGGGACAGCTTGAACACTGAAGCTTTCTTT,CASSYSGDSLNTEAFF
TRBJ2-6,TRBV19,few,NA,TGTGCCAGTAACTTTGACTCGTCTGGGGCCAACGTCCTGACTTTC,CASNFDSSGANVLTF
TRBJ1-1,TRBV19,many,NA,TGTGCCAGTAGTAATGTCGGAAGGGGCACTGAAGCTTTCTTT,CASSNVGRGTEAFF
TRBJ1-5,TRBV7-8,NA,NA,TGTGCCAGCAGCTTAAGAGGGGTGGGTGATCAGCCCCAGCATTTT,CASSLRGVGDQPQHF
TRBJ2-3,TRBV10-2,many,NA,TGCGCCAGCAGTGCCCCACGGTGGCAGGGGAGGCCAGATACGCAGTATTTT,CASSAPRWQGRPDTQYF
TRBJ1-3,TRBV6-1,few,NA,TGTGCCAGCAGTGCCTCAGGGACCCCGGGTGGAAACACCATATATTTT,CASSASGTPGGNTIYF
TRBJ1-5,TRBV12-3/TRBV12-4,many,NA,TGTGCCAGCAGTTTAACTCTAAACGGGGGGAATCAGCCCCAGCATTTT,CASSLTLNGGNQPQHF
TRBJ2-3,TRBV27,many,NA,TGTGCCAGCAGTACAAACAGGGTAGGCCAGCCCCAGTATTTT,CASSTNRVGQPQYF
TRBJ1-1,TRBV7-9,NA,TRBD1,TGTGCCAGCACAGACAGGGGGGGGGGAGCTTTCTTT,CASTDRGGGAFF
TRBJ2-1,TRBV29-1,medium-sized,TRBD1,TGCAGCGTACTACAGGGGATCCTAGGGAATGAGCAGTTCTTC,CSVLQGILGNEQFF
TRBJ2-3,TRBV5-1,medium-sized,TRBD2,TGCGCCAGCAGCTCTTTAGGTACTAGCGGGGGGGCAGATACGCAGTATTTT,CASSSLGTSGGADTQYF
TRBJ2-3,TRBV7-9,many,TRBD1,TGTGCCAGCCCAGGGGGCGGGGTTCGAGATACGCAGTATTTT,CASPGGGVRDTQYF
TRBJ1-3,TRBV5-8,NA,NA,TGTGCCAGCAGCAGTGGGGGTCAGGCTGGAAACACCATATATTTT,CASSSGGQAGNTIYF
TRBJ1-1,TRBV5-6,many,NA,TGTGCCAGCAGCTTGGCGCTCAGGGCCACTGAAGCTTTCTTT,CASSLALRATEAFF
TRBJ2-1,TRBV7-9,many,TRBD2,TGTGCCAGCAGCTTATCGCTAGCGGGGTCCTACAATGAGCAGTTCTTC,CASSLSLAGSYNEQFF
TRBJ1-5,TRBV7-2,NA,NA,TGTGCCAGCAGCTTAGTCAGTAGCAATCAGCCCCAGCATTTT,CASSLVSSNQPQHF
TRBJ1-5,TRBV3-1,NA,NA,TGTGCCAGCAGCCAAGGAGGGACGGGTAGCAATCAGCCCCAGCATTTT,CASSQGGTGSNQPQHF
TRBJ2-2,TRBV5-1,many,TRBD1,TGCGCCAGCAGCTTCGGGACAGCGAACACCGGGGAGCTGTTTTTT,CASSFGTANTGELFF